Each of the 18 T cell receptor beta chains below was sequenced from the same sample in a study of CD4 and CD8 cells across lung adenocarcinoma regions. Via MiXCR, TCRdb re-called the PCR reads, giving one row per CDR3 protein. The data hold about 4,400 distinct CDR3 sequences, with roughly 51% observed a single time. Specimen: CD4+ T cells from the center of a lung tumor. The receptor source for this set is a female donor with lung adenocarcinoma. The CD4 and CD8 labels of this study may be unreliable.

The gene calls are TRBV6-8 and TRBJ2-4; D is perhaps TRBD1 (5 bases). Judging by the DNA end, TRBJ2-1 fits better; the J call may be wrong. The CDR3 runs 14 residues. Germline-derived CDR1 and CDR2 are MNHGY and SAAAGT. CDR3 sequence: CGGSGPRAYNMQFF. CDR3 in DNA: TGTGGCGGCTCAGGGCCTAGAGCCTACAACATGCAGTTCTTC.

The chain carries TRBV10-2 and TRBJ2-7, with D tentatively TRBD2 (6 bases). Germline V lookup: CDR1 WSHSY, CDR2 SAAADI. The ends were cut back, 3 bases at V and 0 bases at J, with 15 bases in the middle. CDR3 length equals 16 residues. DNA of the CDR3: TGCGCCAGCAGTGACCCGGCGGGGTCTAACTCCTACGAGCAGTACTTC. Protein: CASSDPAGSNSYEQYF.

Notes on this clonotype: The CDR3 end shows no conserved phenylalanine or tryptophan, and so a read error is likely. The limits of the CDR3 on the DNA are not certain, so only TCRdb's listed CDR3 is given. The V call is TRBV9, the J call TRBJ2-5; the table's D gene call, TRBD1, was not cross checked with the DNA. Counting both end residues, the CDR3 totals 24 amino acids. The germline V gene encodes CDR1 SGDLS and CDR2 YYNGEE. CDR3: CVETRFHHVALAGLELLSSTNPPR.

The V call is TRBV10-3, the J call TRBJ2-5; D is perhaps TRBD2 (6 bases). The better agreement between TRBJ2-7 and the DNA end casts doubt on the J call. Looked up from germline, CDR1 is ENHRY and CDR2 is SYGVKD. This CDR3 spans 12 amino acids. CDR3 amino acids: CAIRLGAYEQYF. In DNA, the CDR3 is TGTGCCATAAGACTAGGGGCTTACGAGCAGTACTTC.

This clonotype was recorded only once. The CDR3 loop reads CASTPGRLAGAGELFF. In nucleotides, the CDR3 is TGTGCCAGCACCCCCGGGCGGCTAGCGGGAGCCGGGGAGCTGTTTTTT. This chain links TRBV27 with TRBJ2-2; TRBD2 matches 10 bases. CDR3 size: 16 residues. Trimming removed 7 bases from V and 6 bases from J; junction bases left unmatched: 11. Germline assignment: CDR1 MNHEY and CDR2 SMNVEV (reference sequence).

To note about this clonotype: The junction shows a germline mismatch at one end, possibly a read error. The J gene is TRBJ2-4, the V gene TRBV10-1, with D perhaps matching TRBD1 (6 bases). CDR3 length equals 12 residues. Germline values: CDR1 WNHNN, CDR2 SYGVQD (reference sequence). DNA of the CDR3: TGCGCGGGCAGGGGAGCCAAAGACATGCAGTACTTT. Translated, it gives CAGRGAKDMQYF.

By sample fraction, this clonotype is medium-sized. This chain joins TRBV27 and TRBJ2-3; TRBD1 matches 8 bases. CDR3 length: 17 amino acids. Germline V gene lookup returns CDR1 MNHEY and CDR2 SMNVEV (reference sequence). Unmatched junction bases numbered 11, after V lost 2 bases and J lost 4 bases. CDR3: CASSLRFGQGRADTQYF. Written as DNA, the CDR3 is TGTGCCAGCAGTTTAAGGTTCGGACAGGGTAGGGCAGATACGCAGTATTTT.

This clonotype showed up just a few times. The J gene is TRBJ1-2, the V gene TRBV5-1; the match to TRBD1 covers 10 bases. The CDR3 runs 14 residues. The V segment lost 3 bases and the J segment 6 bases; nucleotides outside the gene matches: 5. Germline CDR1 SGHRS, CDR2 YFSETQ. CDR3 sequence reads: CASSWTGGDNGYTF. The CDR3 nucleotides read TGCGCCAGCAGCTGGACAGGGGGAGACAATGGCTACACCTTC. Full variable domain (missing parts from reference TRBV5-1 and TRBJ1-2): KAGVTQTPRYLIKTRGQQVTLSCSPISGHRSVSWYQQTPGQGLQFLFEYFSETQRNKGNFPGRFSGRQFSNSRSEMNVSTLELGDSALYLCASSWTGGDNGYTFGSGTRLTVV.

V usage is TRBV6-1 and J usage is TRBJ2-1; TRBD1 matches at 9 bases. Gene TRBJ2-7 matches the end of the DNA better, so the J call may be wrong. Looked up from germline, CDR1 is MNHNS and CDR2 is SASEGT. The CDR3 length is 15 residues. CDR3 coding DNA: TGTGCCAGCAGTAGGGGGACAGGGCCATCCTACGAGCAGTACTTC. Translation gives CASSRGTGPSYEQYF.

This clonotype qualifies as medium-sized. The chain combines TRBV28 with TRBJ2-1; perhaps TRBD1 as D (6 bases). The length of the CDR3 is 15 residues. The germline gives CDR1 MDHEN, CDR2 SYDVKM. V was cut by 6 bases and J by 9 bases, with 21 bases left in between. The CDR3 sequence is CASRESLFRGSEQFF. For the CDR3, the DNA is TGTGCCAGCAGGGAGTCACTGTTTAGGGGGAGTGAGCAGTTCTTC.

The chain carries TRBV11-2 and TRBJ1-2, with 8 bases that match TRBD1. The CDR3 is made up of 13 amino acids. Germline assignment: CDR1 SGHAT and CDR2 FQNNGV. V trimming: 5 bases; J trimming: 8 bases; junction bases outside the gene matches: 7. The CDR3 sequence is CASSVDRGGGYTF. The CDR3 DNA is TGTGCCAGCAGCGTTGACAGGGGTGGAGGCTACACCTTC.

By share, this clonotype ranks as medium-sized. V gene TRBV4-1 combines with J gene TRBJ2-1, with TRBD2 matching 9 bases. This CDR3 has 15 amino acids. Unmatched junction bases numbered 3, after V lost 1 base and J lost 5 bases. Germline lookup yields CDR1 MGHRA and CDR2 YSYEKL. The CDR3 loop reads CASSQVAGENNEQFF. Written as DNA, the CDR3 is TGCGCCAGCAGCCAAGTAGCGGGAGAGAACAATGAGCAGTTCTTC.

The rearrangement joins TRBV24-1 to TRBJ2-1; D remains ambiguous. This CDR3 comprises 12 residues. V was shortened by 5 bases and J by 9 bases, with 10 bases between the two germline ends. Germline V gives CDR1 KGHDR, CDR2 SFDVKD. The CDR3 is CATSAGFLEQFF. DNA of the CDR3: TGTGCCACCAGTGCCGGGTTTCTTGAGCAGTTCTTC.

The chain combines TRBV6-1 with TRBJ2-1; D ambiguous. CDR1 is MNHNS, CDR2 SASEGT, per germline. The CDR3 spans 12 residues. The V gene lost 7 bases and the J gene lost 4 bases, with 8 bases spanning the gap. The CDR3 sequence: CASTYGYNEQFF. In nucleotides, the CDR3 is TGTGCCAGCACGTACGGGTACAATGAGCAGTTCTTC.

The chain uses TRBV11-2 and TRBJ2-5; D perhaps matches TRBD1 (6 bases). V shed 3 bases and J shed 5 bases, with 16 bases lying between them. The CDR3 has 15 residues. The V gene's germline CDR1 is SGHAT and CDR2 FQNNGV. The CDR3 loop reads CASSFAGQTEETQYF. Here the CDR3 DNA reads TGTGCCAGCAGCTTCGCAGGACAGACCGAGGAGACCCAGTACTTC.

This clonotype is judged medium-sized. The rearrangement uses TRBV6-1 and TRBJ2-7; 11 nucleotides align to TRBD1. The V and J ends lost 3 bases and 2 bases, in that order; junction bases with no gene match: 6. CDR3 length equals 16 residues. Germline CDR1 and CDR2: MNHNS and SASEGT. This CDR3 reads CASSELPGQGAYEQYF. In DNA, the CDR3 is TGTGCCAGCAGTGAGCTGCCGGGACAGGGGGCCTACGAGCAGTACTTC.

The CDR3 loop is CASSLMGYGTDTQYF. CDR3 nucleotide sequence: TGTGCCAGCAGTTTAATGGGGTATGGCACAGATACGCAGTATTTT. The V and J genes are TRBV27 and TRBJ2-3, with unresolved D. Germline V CDR1 and CDR2: MNHEY, SMNVEV (reference sequence). The CDR3 length is 15 residues. V was cut by 2 bases and J by 1 base, with 10 bases left in between.

The V call is TRBV6-1, the J call TRBJ2-3; D perhaps matches TRBD1 (6 bases). The CDR3 spans 13 residues. The V end was cut by 6 bases, the J end by 6 bases, with 13 bases between. In germline, CDR1 is MNHNS, CDR2 SASEGT. CDR3 sequence: CASRMTGDDTQYF. CDR3 nucleotides: TGTGCCAGCAGGATGACAGGCGATGATACGCAGTATTTT.